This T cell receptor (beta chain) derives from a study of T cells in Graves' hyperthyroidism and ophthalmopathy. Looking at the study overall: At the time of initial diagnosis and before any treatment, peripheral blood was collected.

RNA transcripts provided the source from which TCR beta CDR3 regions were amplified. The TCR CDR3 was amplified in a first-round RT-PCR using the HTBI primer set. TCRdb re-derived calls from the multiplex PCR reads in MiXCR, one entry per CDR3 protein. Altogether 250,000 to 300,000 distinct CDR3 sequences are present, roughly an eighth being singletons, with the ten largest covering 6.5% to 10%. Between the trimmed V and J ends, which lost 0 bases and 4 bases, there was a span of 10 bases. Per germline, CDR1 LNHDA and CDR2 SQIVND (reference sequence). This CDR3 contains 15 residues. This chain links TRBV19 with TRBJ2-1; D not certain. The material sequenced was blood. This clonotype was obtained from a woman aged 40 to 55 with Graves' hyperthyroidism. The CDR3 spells CASSIDYRLYNEQFF. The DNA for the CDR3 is TGTGCCAGTAGTATAGACTACCGGTTATACAATGAGCAGTTCTTC.